The 19 T cell receptor beta chains below all came from one sample that was sequenced in a study of metastatic and nonmetastatic thyroid tumors. Thyroid surgery was performed in patients who had received no treatment beforehand. TCRdb reanalyzed the PCR reads via MiXCR. The table records roughly 58,000 clones, more than 3.5% of them present only once. The sample was blood. The receptors shown here come from a female donor with papillary thyroid cancer or a benign thyroid nodule (not recorded which). Some clones in this sample may be carry-over from other donors' samples.

This clone came up many times. This chain links TRBV4-1 with TRBJ2-3; weak D call: TRBD2 (6 bases). The V gene's germline CDR1 is MGHRA and CDR2 YSYEKL. The CDR3 is made up of 15 amino acids. V shed 10 bases and J shed 0 bases, with 17 bases lying between them. The CDR3 bases are TGCGCCACGCGGGACTCAAAAGTGAGCACAGATACGCAGTATTTT. Protein: CATRDSKVSTDTQYF.

This clone was found many times. The rearrangement links TRBV5-1 to TRBJ1-1; TRBD1 agrees at 9 bases. Per the germline V gene, CDR1 is SGHRS and CDR2 is YFSETQ. V dropped 0 bases and J dropped 2; count of bases not matched to a gene: 8. This CDR3 is built from 17 residues. The CDR3 reads CASSLALGQGYNTEAFF. For the CDR3, the DNA is TGCGCCAGCAGCTTGGCCCTGGGACAGGGCTACAACACTGAAGCTTTCTTT. The variable domain in full, completed from reference TRBV5-1 and TRBJ1-1, reads KAGVTQTPRYLIKTRGQQVTLSCSPISGHRSVSWYQQTPGQGLQFLFEYFSETQRNKGNFPGRFSGRQFSNSRSEMNVSTLELGDSALYLCASSLALGQGYNTEAFFGQGTRLTVV.

The V and J genes are TRBV28 and TRBJ2-7; 7 bases match TRBD2. The germline gives CDR1 MDHEN, CDR2 SYDVKM. Germline trimming cut 5 bases from V and 2 bases from J; bases unmatched to any gene: 9. The CDR3 is made up of 15 amino acids. For the CDR3, the DNA is TGTGCCAGCAGTCCAAATAGCGGGCCCACCTACGAGCAGTACTTC. Translated: CASSPNSGPTYEQYF.

This clone occurred many times. This may be a read error, as it is one base from a much larger clone. The CDR3 nucleotides are TGTGCCGGCAGATTACGGACAGGGGGATCTGGGCAGCCCCAGCATTTT. This codes for CAGRLRTGGSGQPQHF. The chain uses TRBV6-1 and TRBJ1-5, with TRBD1 identical over 10 bases. CDR1 is MNHNS, CDR2 SASEGT, per germline. The CDR3 totals 16 residues.

Ten or more counts support this clone. This may stem from a read error, because a much larger clone lies one nucleotide away. The chain uses TRBV6-1 and TRBJ2-3; no clear D. CDR3 length equals 13 residues. Germline loops: CDR1 MNHNS, CDR2 SASEGT. V lost 2 bases, J lost 2 bases, and 5 bases lay in between. The CDR3 nucleotides read TGTGCCAGCAGTGAAAGGGACACAGATACGCAGTATTTT. Encoded protein: CASSERDTDTQYF.

This clone was counted many times. This chain uses TRBV2 with TRBJ2-5; D uncertain. This CDR3 contains 12 residues. Germline V CDR1 and CDR2: SNHLY, FYNNEI. V was trimmed by 2 bases and J by 7 bases, leaving 8 bases between them. CDR3 region: CASSEQRATQYF. The CDR3 DNA is TGTGCCAGCAGTGAACAGCGTGCGACCCAGTACTTC.

This clone was seen many times. This chain links TRBV7-9 with TRBJ2-7; 12 bases are shared with TRBD2. Germline assignment: CDR1 SEHNR and CDR2 FQNEAQ (reference sequence). The V and J ends lost 7 bases and 1 base, in that order; junction bases with no gene match: 5. The CDR3 runs to 15 residues. Here the CDR3 reads CASNELAGGSYEQYF. CDR3 in DNA: TGTGCCAGCAATGAACTAGCGGGAGGTTCCTACGAGCAGTACTTC.

The chain links TRBV6-1 to TRBJ2-7, with D possibly being TRBD1 (6 bases). CDR1 and CDR2 (germline): MNHNS, SASEGT. The CDR3 is 14 residues long. V gave up 5 bases and J gave up 10 bases, with 21 bases separating them. DNA of the CDR3: TGTGCCAGCAGTCGGTCACAGGGTTCCTACGGCCAGTACTTC. Translation gives CASSRSQGSYGQYF.

In its sample, this clone was seen many times. The CDR3 nucleotides are TGTGCCAGCAGGTCGGGGCGGAGAGAGCAGTACTTC. Translated, it gives CASRSGRREQYF. V and J are TRBV19 and TRBJ2-7; D is tentatively TRBD1 or TRBD2 (5 bases each). This CDR3 has 12 residues. Germline CDR1 and CDR2: LNHDA and SQIVND (reference sequence). Deletions cut 9 bases from V and 7 bases from J, with 16 bases between.

This clone was found a few times. The sample contains more than one DNA sequence encoding this CDR3. The V gene is TRBV5-6, the J gene TRBJ2-7, with 8 positions matching TRBD1. The germline V gene has CDR1 SGHDT and CDR2 YYEEEE. V gave up 1 base and J gave up 4 bases; unmatched junction bases: 10. The CDR3 is made up of 16 amino acids. CDR3 DNA sequence: TGTGCCAGCAGCTTGCCAGGGGGCCTGATACGATACGAGCAGTACTTC. Translation gives CASSLPGGLIRYEQYF.

This clone appeared many times. The J gene is TRBJ2-7, the V gene TRBV11-3; no firm D call. The V gene's germline CDR1 is SGHNT and CDR2 YENEEA. This CDR3 is built from 11 residues. The ends were cut back, 10 bases at V and 0 bases at J, with 7 bases in the middle. CDR3 loop: CAKLNSYEQYF. The CDR3 DNA reads as TGTGCCAAGCTTAACTCCTACGAGCAGTACTTC.

This clone was seen at least ten times. CDR3 region: CASSEWSWRQGRTEAFF. CDR3 bases: TGTGCCAGCAGTGAATGGAGTTGGCGTCAGGGGCGGACTGAAGCTTTCTTT. The chain employs TRBV6-1 and TRBJ1-1, with D possibly being TRBD1 (6 bases). Germline CDR1 is MNHNS and CDR2 is SASEGT. Trimming cost V 2 bases and J 5 bases, with 21 bases left between them. The CDR3 has 17 residues.

Concerning this clone: Possible read error: a much larger clone is one base away. V gene TRBV5-1 combines with J gene TRBJ2-3, with D perhaps being TRBD1 or TRBD2 (5 bases each). The CDR3 is 12 residues long. Per germline, CDR1 SGHRS and CDR2 YFSETQ. V was shortened by 4 bases and J by 14 bases, with 17 bases between the two germline ends. CDR3 loop: CASSLFRDVRYF. CDR3 sequence (DNA): TGCGCCAGCAGCCTCTTCCGGGACGTACGGTATTTT.

This clone was seen repeatedly, ten times or more. Here the CDR3 reads CSAPVQSYGYTF. CDR3 bases: TGCAGTGCCCCTGTGCAGTCCTATGGCTACACCTTC. The V and J genes are TRBV20-1 and TRBJ1-2; D is uncertain. Germline CDR1 and CDR2: DFQATT and SNEGSKA (reference sequence). CDR3 length: 12 residues. The V end was cut by 6 bases, the J end by 4 bases, with 12 bases between.

This clone was recorded at least ten times. This chain joins TRBV7-9 and TRBJ1-6; 7 bases fit TRBD1. This CDR3 region has 16 residues. Per the germline V gene, CDR1 is SEHNR and CDR2 is FQNEAQ (reference sequence). V lost 5 bases to trimming and J lost 7 bases; unmatched junction nucleotides: 11. The CDR3: CASSANNRGTNSPLHF. The CDR3 DNA follows: TGTGCCAGCAGCGCAAACAACAGGGGTACAAATTCACCCCTCCACTTT.

This clone was detected many times. The gene calls are TRBV7-2 and TRBJ2-3; 8 bases map to TRBD2. The CDR3 is made up of 16 amino acids. Germline trimming cut 1 base from V and 4 bases from J; bases unmatched to any gene: 7. Germline assignment: CDR1 SGHTA and CDR2 FQGNSA. CDR3 amino acids: CASSLVWSGSADTQYF. CDR3 in DNA: TGTGCCAGCAGCTTAGTTTGGAGCGGGAGTGCAGATACGCAGTATTTT.

Many counts were recorded for this clone. This sequence joins TRBV10-3 and TRBJ1-4; D is perhaps TRBD1 (6 bases). Trimming took off 2 bases at V and 7 bases at J, with 11 bases between the two ends. Germline assignment: CDR1 ENHRY and CDR2 SYGVKD. This CDR3 is built from 14 residues. CDR3 amino acids: CAISERQAGEKLFF. CDR3 coding DNA: TGTGCCATCAGTGAGAGACAGGCGGGTGAAAAACTGTTTTTT.

Comment on this clone: Being one base from a much bigger clone, this may be a read error. V gene TRBV18 combines with J gene TRBJ2-3; D gene unclear. Trimming cost V 4 bases and J 2 bases, with 7 bases left between them. The CDR3 consists of 13 residues. Germline loops: CDR1 KGHSH, CDR2 LQKENI. CDR3 sequence: CASSQRLTDTQYF. In DNA form, the CDR3 reads TGTGCCAGCTCACAACGGCTCACAGATACGCAGTATTTT.

This clone was seen ten or more times. A much larger clone lies one base from this, so it may be a read error. This chain connects TRBV7-8 to TRBJ2-2; 8 nucleotides line up with TRBD1. Germline V CDR1 and CDR2: SGHVS, FQNEAQ. The CDR3 contains 15 residues. CDR3 sequence reads: CANSPRTGYTGELFF. In nucleotides, the CDR3 is TGTGCCAACAGCCCACGGACAGGGTACACCGGGGAGCTGTTTTTT.